A single T cell receptor beta chain is shown here with its context. TCRdb re-called the RT-PCR reads through MiXCR, storing one row per CDR3 protein. The sample records 900,000 to 1,000,000 distinct CDR3 sequences, about a sixth being singletons. The record originates from a study of patients and donors after allogeneic stem cell transplantation. CDR1 and CDR2 from the germline V gene are LNHDA and SQIVND (reference sequence). There are 14 residues in the CDR3. J lost 9 bases, V lost 5 bases, and 10 bases had no gene match. Sequenced sample: blood, either unsorted or a sorted T cell fraction (not recorded which). The sequence was obtained from a human donor who was either an allogeneic HSCT recipient or a stem cell or donor lymphocyte infusion donor (not recorded which). It is not recorded whose cells these are; they may come from a transplant donor. J is TRBJ2-3 and V is TRBV19, with 8 positions matching TRBD2. The chain's CDR3 is CASSAGGGLKTQYF. As DNA, the CDR3 is TGTGCCAGTAGTGCGGGGGGCGGACTGAAAACGCAGTATTTT. Full variable domain (missing parts from reference TRBV19 and TRBJ2-3): DGGITQSPKYLFRKEGQNVTLSCEQNLNHDAMYWYRQDPGQGLRLIYYSQIVNDFQKGDIAEGYSVSREKKESFPLTVTSAQKNPTAFYLCASSAGGGLKTQYFGPGTRLTVL.